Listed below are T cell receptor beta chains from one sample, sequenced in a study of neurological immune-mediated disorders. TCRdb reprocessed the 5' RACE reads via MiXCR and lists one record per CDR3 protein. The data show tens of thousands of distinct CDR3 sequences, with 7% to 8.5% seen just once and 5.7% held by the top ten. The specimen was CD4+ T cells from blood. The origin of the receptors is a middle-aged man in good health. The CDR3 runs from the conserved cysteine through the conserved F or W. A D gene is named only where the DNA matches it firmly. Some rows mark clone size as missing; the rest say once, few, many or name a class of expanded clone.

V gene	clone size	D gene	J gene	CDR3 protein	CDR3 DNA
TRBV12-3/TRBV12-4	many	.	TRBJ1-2	CASSRQYGYTF	TGTGCCAGCAGCAGACAGTATGGCTACACCTTC
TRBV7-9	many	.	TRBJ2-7	CASSRAIGMGEQYF	TGTGCCAGCAGCCGCGCTATAGGGATGGGCGAGCAGTACTTC
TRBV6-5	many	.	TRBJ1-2	CASSYSTPLGGDGYTF	TGTGCCAGCAGTTACTCAACCCCCTTAGGGGGGGACGGCTACACCTTC
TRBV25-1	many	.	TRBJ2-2	CASSDRRGTGELFF	TGTGCCAGCAGTGATCGTCGGGGGACCGGGGAGCTGTTTTTT
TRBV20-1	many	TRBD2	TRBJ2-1	CSAKGLAGSGEQFF	TGCAGTGCTAAGGGACTAGCGGGAAGTGGTGAGCAGTTCTTC
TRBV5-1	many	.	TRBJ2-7	CASSSESYEQYF	TGCGCCAGCAGCTCCGAGTCCTACGAGCAGTACTTC
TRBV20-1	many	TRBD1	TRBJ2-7	CSASRDSVSYEQYF	TGCAGTGCCTCCCGGGACAGCGTCTCCTACGAGCAGTACTTC
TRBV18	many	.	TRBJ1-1	CASSGQRDSNTEAFF	TGTGCCAGCTCAGGACAGAGGGATTCGAACACTGAAGCTTTCTTT
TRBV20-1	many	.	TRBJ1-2	CSAIADDAGERANYGYTF	TGCAGTGCTATCGCAGATGACGCGGGGGAGAGGGCTAACTATGGCTACACCTTC
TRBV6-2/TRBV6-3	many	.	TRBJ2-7	CASSYNPAPSSYEQYF	TGTGCCAGCAGTTACAATCCGGCACCGAGCTCCTACGAGCAGTACTTC
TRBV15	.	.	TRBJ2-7	CATSRDNEQYF	TGTGCCACCAGCAGAGATAACGAGCAGTACTTC
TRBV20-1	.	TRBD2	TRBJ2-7	CSADPLAGGREQYF	TGCAGTGCCGACCCTTTAGCGGGAGGGCGTGAGCAGTACTTC
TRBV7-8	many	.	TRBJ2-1	CASSSSRDHEQFF	TGTGCCAGCAGCTCCTCGAGGGACCATGAGCAGTTCTTC
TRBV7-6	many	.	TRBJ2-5	CASSFRGSGETQYF	TGTGCCAGCAGCTTTAGGGGGAGCGGAGAGACCCAGTACTTC
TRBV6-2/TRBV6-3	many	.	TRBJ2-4	CASSDGVLAKNIQYF	TGTGCCAGCAGTGACGGCGTACTAGCCAAAAACATTCAGTACTTC
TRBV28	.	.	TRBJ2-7	CASSLSRALGEQYF	TGTGCCAGCAGTTTAAGCAGGGCCCTGGGGGAGCAGTACTTC
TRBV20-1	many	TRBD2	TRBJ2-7	CSATTGTSPYEQYF	TGCAGTGCTACCACCGGGACTAGCCCTTACGAGCAGTACTTC
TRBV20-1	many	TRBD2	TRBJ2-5	CSAHRASSGRGRETQYF	TGCAGTGCTCACAGGGCCTCCAGCGGGAGGGGGAGAGAGACCCAGTACTTC
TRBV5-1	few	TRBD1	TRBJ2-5	CASSVLNRGTGETQYF	TGCGCCAGCAGCGTACTAAACAGGGGAACGGGAGAGACCCAGTACTTC